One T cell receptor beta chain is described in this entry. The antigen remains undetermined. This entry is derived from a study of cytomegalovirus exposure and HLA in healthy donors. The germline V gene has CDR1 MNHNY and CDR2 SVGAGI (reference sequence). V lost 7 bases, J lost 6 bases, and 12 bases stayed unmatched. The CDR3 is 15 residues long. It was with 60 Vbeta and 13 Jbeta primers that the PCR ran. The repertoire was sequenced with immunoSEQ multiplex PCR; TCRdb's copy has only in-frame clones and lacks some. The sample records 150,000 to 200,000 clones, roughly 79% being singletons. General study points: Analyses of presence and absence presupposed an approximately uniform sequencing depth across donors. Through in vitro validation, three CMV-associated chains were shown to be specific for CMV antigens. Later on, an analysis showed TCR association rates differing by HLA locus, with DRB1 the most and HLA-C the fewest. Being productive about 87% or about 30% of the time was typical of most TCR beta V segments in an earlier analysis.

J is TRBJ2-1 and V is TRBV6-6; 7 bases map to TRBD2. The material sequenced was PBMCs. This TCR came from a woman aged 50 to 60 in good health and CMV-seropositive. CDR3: CASNKEAGLGNEQFF. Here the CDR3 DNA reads TGTGCCAGCAACAAGGAAGCGGGATTGGGCAATGAGCAGTTCTTC.